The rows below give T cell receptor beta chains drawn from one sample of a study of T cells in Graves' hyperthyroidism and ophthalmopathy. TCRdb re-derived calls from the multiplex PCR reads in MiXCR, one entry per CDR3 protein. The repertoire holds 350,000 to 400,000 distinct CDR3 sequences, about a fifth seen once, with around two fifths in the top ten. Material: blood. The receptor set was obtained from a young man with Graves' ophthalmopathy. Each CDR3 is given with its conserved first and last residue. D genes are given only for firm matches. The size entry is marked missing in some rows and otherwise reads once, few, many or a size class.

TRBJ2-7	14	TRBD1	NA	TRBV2	CASSAHRDRGEQYF	TGTGCCAGCAGCGCCCACCGGGACAGGGGTGAGCAGTACTTC
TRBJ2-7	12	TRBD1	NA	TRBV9	CASSVGGGRQYF	TGTGCCAGCAGCGTAGGAGGGGGCCGGCAGTACTTC
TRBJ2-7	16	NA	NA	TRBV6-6	CASSYRQESPIYEQYF	TGTGCCAGCAGTTACAGACAGGAATCCCCCATCTACGAGCAGTACTTC
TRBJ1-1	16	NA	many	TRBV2	CASSEAGPGLNTEAFF	TGTGCCAGCAGTGAAGCCGGGCCGGGCTTGAACACTGAAGCTTTCTTT
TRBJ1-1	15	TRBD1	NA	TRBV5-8	CASSPHTGVGTEAFF	TGTGCCAGCAGCCCCCATACAGGGGTTGGCACTGAAGCTTTCTTT
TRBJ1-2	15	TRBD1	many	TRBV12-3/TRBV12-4	CASSTTGNIGYGYTF	TGTGCCAGCAGTACGACAGGGAATATAGGCTATGGCTACACCTTC
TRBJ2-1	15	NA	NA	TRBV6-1	CASSVAGDLYNEQFF	TGTGCCAGCAGTGTCGCAGGTGACCTTTACAATGAGCAGTTCTTC
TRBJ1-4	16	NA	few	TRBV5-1	CASSFQGFPTNEKLFF	TGCGCCAGCAGCTTCCAAGGGTTCCCAACTAATGAAAAACTGTTTTTT
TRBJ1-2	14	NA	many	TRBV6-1	CASSDLEANYGYTF	TGTGCCAGCAGTGATCTGGAGGCTAACTATGGCTACACCTTC
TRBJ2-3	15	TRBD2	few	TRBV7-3	CASSLTGLHTDTQYF	TGTGCCAGCAGCTTGACGGGACTACACACAGATACGCAGTATTTT
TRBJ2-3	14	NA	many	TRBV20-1	CSARVGGPTDTQYF	TGCAGTGCTAGAGTCGGGGGGCCCACAGATACGCAGTATTTT
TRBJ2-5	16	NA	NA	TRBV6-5	CASSYSGGAAQETQYF	TGTGCCAGCAGTTACTCTGGGGGGGCGGCGCAAGAGACCCAGTACTTC
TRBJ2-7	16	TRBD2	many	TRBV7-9	CASSRQTSGVPYEQYF	TGTGCCAGCAGCCGGCAGACTAGCGGGGTCCCCTACGAGCAGTACTTC
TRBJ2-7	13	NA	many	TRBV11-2	CASSLGPGREQYF	TGTGCCAGCAGCTTAGGCCCAGGGAGAGAGCAGTACTTC
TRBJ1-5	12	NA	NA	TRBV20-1	CSADDGNQPQHF	TGCAGTGCTGATGACGGGAATCAGCCCCAGCATTTT
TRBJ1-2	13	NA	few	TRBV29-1	CSVDLASNYGYTF	TGCAGCGTTGATTTGGCGTCTAACTATGGCTACACCTTC
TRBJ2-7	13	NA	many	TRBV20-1	CSARDGRSYEQYF	TGCAGTGCTAGAGATGGCAGATCCTACGAGCAGTACTTC
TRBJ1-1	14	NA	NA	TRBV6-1	CASSEVWGGTEAFF	TGTGCCAGCAGTGAAGTTTGGGGAGGAACTGAAGCTTTCTTT
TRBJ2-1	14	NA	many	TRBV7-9	CASSLRQPYNEQFF	TGTGCCAGCAGCTTACGGCAGCCCTACAATGAGCAGTTCTTC
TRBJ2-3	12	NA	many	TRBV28	CASRDGADTQYF	TGTGCCAGCAGGGACGGAGCAGATACGCAGTATTTT
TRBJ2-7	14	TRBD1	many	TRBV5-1	CASSQTGSSYEQYF	TGCGCCAGCAGTCAGACAGGGAGCTCCTACGAGCAGTACTTC
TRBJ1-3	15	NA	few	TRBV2	CASSEGAGRGNTIYF	TGTGCCAGCAGTGAAGGCGCCGGCCGGGGAAACACCATATATTTT
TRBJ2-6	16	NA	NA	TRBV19	CASSPQARSGANVLTF	TGTGCCAGTAGCCCCCAGGCCAGATCTGGGGCCAACGTCCTGACTTTC
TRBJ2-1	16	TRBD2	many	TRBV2	CASRPLAGGRSYEQFF	TGTGCCAGCAGGCCTCTAGCGGGGGGGAGGTCATATGAGCAGTTCTTC
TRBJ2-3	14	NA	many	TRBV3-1	CASSSIHSADTQYF	TGTGCCAGCAGCTCGATACACTCGGCAGATACGCAGTATTTT
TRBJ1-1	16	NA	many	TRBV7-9	CASLSWAGALNTEAFF	TGTGCCAGCTTATCCTGGGCAGGGGCCCTGAACACTGAAGCTTTCTTT
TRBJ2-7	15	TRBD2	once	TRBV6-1	CASSQLAGGSYEQYF	TGTGCCAGCAGCCAACTAGCGGGGGGCTCCTACGAGCAGTACTTC
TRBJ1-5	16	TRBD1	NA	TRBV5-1	CASSLGQGAGNQPQHF	TGCGCCAGCAGCTTAGGGCAGGGGGCAGGCAATCAGCCCCAGCATTTT
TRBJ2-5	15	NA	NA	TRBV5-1	CASVLGQGTVETQYF	TGCGCCAGCGTCCTTGGTCAGGGAACTGTAGAGACCCAGTACTTC
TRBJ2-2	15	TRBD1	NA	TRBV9	CASSPRQGGTGELFF	TGTGCCAGCAGCCCCAGACAGGGCGGGACCGGGGAGCTGTTTTTT
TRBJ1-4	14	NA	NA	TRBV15	CATSRQALQEKLFF	TGTGCCACCAGCAGACAGGCACTCCAGGAAAAACTGTTTTTT
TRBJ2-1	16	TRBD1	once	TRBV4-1	CASSQAGQGSYNEQFF	TGTGCCAGCAGCCAAGCGGGACAGGGGTCCTACAATGAGCAGTTCTTC
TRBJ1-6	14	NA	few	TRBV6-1	CASSGGFYNSPLHF	TGTGCCAGCAGTGGGGGGTTCTATAATTCACCCCTCCACTTT
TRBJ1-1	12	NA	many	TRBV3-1	CASSRTRGEAFF	TGTGCCAGCAGCCGAACGAGGGGGGAAGCTTTCTTT
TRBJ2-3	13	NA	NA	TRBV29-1	CSVGALTSDTQYF	TGCAGCGTGGGGGCCCTTACTTCAGATACGCAGTATTTT
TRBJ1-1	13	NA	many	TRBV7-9	CASSPRQSPEAFF	TGTGCCAGCAGCCCACGTCAGAGTCCGGAAGCTTTCTTT
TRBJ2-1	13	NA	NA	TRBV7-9	CASSSSESTEQFF	TGTGCCAGCAGCTCCTCAGAGAGCACTGAGCAGTTCTTC
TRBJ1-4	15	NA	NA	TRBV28	CASSSPWTSNEKLFF	TGTGCCAGCAGTTCACCTTGGACATCTAATGAAAAACTGTTTTTT
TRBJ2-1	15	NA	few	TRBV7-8	CASRERGGGYNEQFF	TGTGCCAGCAGGGAGAGGGGGGGGGGCTACAATGAGCAGTTCTTC
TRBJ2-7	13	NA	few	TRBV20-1	CSAWDKKDYEQYF	TGCAGTGCTTGGGATAAGAAAGACTACGAGCAGTACTTC